The text below deals with one T cell receptor beta chain. It has no known antigen specificity. Per-base qualities were not stored, and no clone one base away is much larger. The data belong to a study of cytomegalovirus exposure and HLA in healthy donors (dated by TCRdb to 2015 to 2018). Regarding the study in general: In an earlier analysis of 587 of the donors, about 270 Gb of sequence data and just under 120 million unique TCR beta sequences from 180 million or so T cells were reported. Typing coverage differed by locus: A, B, C, DRB1 and DQB1 were typed in roughly 620-630 donors, DQA1 in 522, DPA1 in some 570, and DPB1 in just under 490. A later genetic analysis used genome-wide SNP genotypes for about 60% of the roughly 700 donors, treating that subset as a discovery cohort. Roughly five DR-DQ haplotypes were handled as single units for association and clustering, since linkage in the cohort was strong. Besides the first cohort of under 700 subjects, a separate validation cohort made up of around 120 different subjects was used. The study aimed to test whether cataloging public T cell receptors could reveal signatures of past pathogen exposure. Alongside the repertoire data, information on donor age, sex, ethnicity and CMV serostatus was compiled. Rather than using new phenotypic data, the later analysis identified candidate immune exposures from TCR beta sequences and from how often those sequences occurred across donors. An earlier analysis of several hundred of the donors applied high-throughput TCR beta sequencing to assess whether each TCR beta V gene segment acted as functional or pseudogenic. Of the roughly 420 genotyped donors, roughly 80% were placed in the genetic ancestry cluster associated with self-reported Caucasian donors. The study combined high-throughput TCR immunosequencing, statistical association of individual TCRs with disease status, and machine learning to predict cytomegalovirus infection status. The T cell repertoires of around 730 subjects were profiled by immunosequencing and related to cytomegalovirus serostatus. An early release that covered about 600 HLA-typed donors contained approximately 300 gigabases of sequencing data and tens of millions of unique TCR sequences. Both class I and class II loci were covered by HLA typing, at four-digit resolution. Among 350 to 400 genotyped donors of the cohort, an average of about 240,000 unique TCR beta nucleotide sequences were sequenced per donor, roughly 18% of them non-productive. A later analysis re-examined previously published TCR beta repertoires from 610 or so donors and added high-resolution HLA genotyping to investigate patterns of TCR occurrence. Every discovery cohort repertoire had been produced on one sequencing platform. Broad study findings and their caveats: The classifier was reported to diagnose cytomegalovirus status with high specificity and sensitivity in both the original cohort and the validation cohort. A cluster of highly shared sequence variants was judged likely to be a technical artifact of the sequencing pipeline. Seventeen rarely observed V segments, including chromosome 9 orphons, were excluded from the earlier analysis of some 590 of the donors because counts were too low. Roughly uniform sequencing depth across donors was assumed in presence/absence analyses, although this assumption may not hold. When HLA alleles, especially DR and DQ, strongly co-occurred, attributing TCR associations to individual alleles was difficult. An earlier analysis of 587 of the donors showed that most TCR beta V segments appeared in productive rearrangements either about 87% or about 30% of the time, which broadly matched IMGT annotations. V-gene and J-gene trimming of TCR beta chains was associated with a missense DCLRE1C variant in a later genetic analysis, and the association was replicated in an independent cohort. A later analysis found that HLA-associated TCR beta chains were more clonally expanded and had lower generation probabilities than equally common non-associated chains. A later analysis found that TCR association rates varied across HLA loci, with DRB1 alleles showing the most associated TCRs and HLA-C alleles the fewest. The only immune exposure information available for the cohort was CMV serostatus. In a later analysis, about 16,000 TCR beta sequences were associated with specific HLA alleles at a false discovery rate of 0.05. While some public TCRs were present in many individuals, most TCR sequences turned up only very rarely across donors. This cohort had only TCR beta chains sequenced, and the lack of alpha or paired-chain data limited which features could be detected. The study gave a list of 150 to 200 TCR beta chains associated with cytomegalovirus. A later analysis reported that several top co-occurrence clusters appeared linked to parvovirus B19, influenza, CMV and Epstein-Barr virus. It was suggested by the authors that the approach could potentially be generalized to other disease states and immunological phenotypes. Linkage disequilibrium might explain the correlated functional status among segregating V segments, but an unknown experimental factor could not be ruled out. According to a later genetic analysis, donors in an Asian-associated ancestry cluster had fewer N-insertions in productive TCRs than the approximately 670-donor mean. A few of the identified cytomegalovirus-associated TCR beta chains were confirmed in vitro to be specific for cytomegalovirus antigens. A further reported finding was that TCR beta sequences accurately predicted the HLA-A and HLA-B alleles for most subjects in the first cohort. Because HLA typing was missing for some donors at each locus, association tests included only the typed subset. In a later analysis, most CMV-associated TCR beta chains were found to appear HLA-restricted, with HLA associations seemingly driven largely by CMV exposure. The 87-base-pair reads could not distinguish some IMGT-functional V segments, including TRBV6-2 and TRBV6-3, so those segments were excluded.

The receptor library was made with the immunoSEQ multiplex PCR assay. For the multiplex PCR, a mixture combining 60 forward primers for TCR Vbeta segments and 13 reverse primers for TCR Jbeta segments was used. Amplification of the CDR3 region of rearranged TCR beta genes was performed with a multiplex PCR assay on genomic DNA. The Illumina HiSeq System was used to sequence the amplified TCR beta libraries as 87-base-pair reads. Per the original workflow: Across the 700 or so repertoires, a later analysis counted approximately 75 million unique TCR beta chains, 9.5 million to 12 million of which were shared by at least two donors. To remove PCR and sequencing errors, raw reads were error-corrected and collapsed into unique sequences using a nearest-neighbor algorithm that merged closely related sequences. To assign V, D and J gene segments, CDR3 sequences were aligned to IMGT reference sequences. For a sequence to be retained, a match of at least six nucleotides to both a V gene segment and a J gene segment was required. Rearrangements were classified as productive when the CDR3 lacked stop codons and remained in frame with V and J, and all other rearrangements were classified as non-productive. Following IMGT convention, CDR3 was defined as the stretch from the second conserved V-encoded cysteine to the conserved J-encoded phenylalanine. Sequences without an unambiguous match to a single V gene segment were excluded from the earlier analysis of a few hundred of the donors. An earlier analysis of 500 to 700 of the donors classified V segments as functional when productive rearrangements were above 56.7% and as segregating when the standard deviation between donors was above 5%. A statistical classification framework was built for diagnosing cytomegalovirus status from the catalog of TCR beta chain sequences. In a later analysis, TCR nucleotide sequences were compared against IMGT/GENE-DB human TR gene sequences so that V and J genes could be assigned. The TCRdist pipeline was used in a later analysis to assign CDR3 sequences and most-parsimonious VDJ recombination scenarios. In a later analysis, each TCR beta chain was defined by its CDR3 amino acid sequence together with its V-gene family, and reads lacking a unique V-gene family were excluded. A later analysis removed 550 to 700 highly shared, low-generation-probability nucleotide sequences to deal with suspected cross-contamination and a sequencing artifact. In a later analysis, a clonal expansion index for each public chain was calculated from normalized within-repertoire ranks of inferred template counts. In a later analysis, generation probabilities were computed using a VDJ recombination model fitted to out-of-frame rearrangements, and the results were checked against IGoR. In a later analysis, hypergeometric tests were used to score TCR-TCR, TCR-HLA and TCR-CMV co-occurrence, with a repertoire-size bias correction applied to TCR pairs. False discovery rates were estimated in a later analysis by permuting HLA or CMV assignments 20 times. In a later analysis, co-occurring TCRs were grouped using DBSCAN, and TCRdist sequence similarity was added for clustering within HLA-allele-positive subsets. Repertoires with fewer than 30,000 or more than 120,000 public chains were left out of co-occurrence clustering, as were a handful of repertoires with anomalous nucleotide sharing. TCRdb carries this immuneACCESS record with in-frame sequences only. Its versions omit some clonotypes, under half of them owing to an unresolved V gene in the studies checked, with the rest unexplained. The DNA was the basis for D and trimming; V, J and clone size are from that table. The sample table holds approximately 120,000 clones, of which around 81% were seen once. Roughly 2% of the sample comes from the top ten.

Measured from the cysteine to the phenylalanine, the CDR3 is 13 residues long. Only the CDR3 DNA stays, 39 bases, in frame from base 1. Taken from the germline V gene, the CDR1 and CDR2 loops are SGDLS and YYNGEE. Trimming at the junction amounts to 0 bases on V and 11 bases on J, and the germline ends lie 14 bases apart. In total, 500 to 700 healthy bone marrow donors made up the cohort. All cohort members were sampled while nominally healthy, although unrecorded immune exposures were likely present. The donor tested CMV seronegative, placing the donor among the 350 or so seronegative members of the cohort. A peripheral blood sample was collected from each donor, and TCR beta sequencing was performed on peripheral blood mononuclear cells. Genomic DNA was extracted from the blood cell samples with the Qiagen DNeasy Blood Extraction Kit.

The sequencing sample was made of PBMCs. The sequence came from a woman aged 30 to 39 in good health and CMV-seronegative. The receptor chain draws on TRBV9 and TRBJ1-2; the D gene identity is not certain. The DNA reads TGTGCCAGCAGCGTAGATCGGGTCTCAACTTACACCTTC. Translated, this is CASSVDRVSTYTF.